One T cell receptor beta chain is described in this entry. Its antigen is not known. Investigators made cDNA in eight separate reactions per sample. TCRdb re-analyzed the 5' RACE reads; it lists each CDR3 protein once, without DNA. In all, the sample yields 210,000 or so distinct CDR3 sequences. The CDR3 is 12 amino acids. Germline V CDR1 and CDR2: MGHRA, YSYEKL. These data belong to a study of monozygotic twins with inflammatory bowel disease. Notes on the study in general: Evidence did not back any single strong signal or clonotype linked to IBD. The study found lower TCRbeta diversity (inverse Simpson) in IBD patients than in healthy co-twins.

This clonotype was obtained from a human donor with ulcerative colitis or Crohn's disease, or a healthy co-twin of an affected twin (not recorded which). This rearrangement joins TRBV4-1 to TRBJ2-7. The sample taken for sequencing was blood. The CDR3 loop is CASSQITGEQYF.